The 3 T cell receptor beta chains reported below all come from one sample, sequenced in a study of cytomegalovirus exposure and HLA in healthy donors. Sequenced by immunoSEQ multiplex PCR; TCRdb stores in-frame clones only, minus some. The table has about 250,000 clones, about 86% seen once. The sample comprised PBMCs. The receptors here all came from a man between 18 and 35 years old in good health and CMV-seronegative.

The chain employs TRBV9 and TRBJ2-7; 8 nucleotides agree with TRBD2. This CDR3 spans 15 amino acids. Germline lookup yields CDR1 SGDLS and CDR2 YYNGEE. Trimming took 0 bases from V and 6 from J; bases not matched to a gene: 8. DNA of the CDR3: TGTGCCAGCAGCGTAGGCGGGGGGCCCGGGAGCGAGCAGTACTTC. It yields the protein CASSVGGGPGSEQYF.

The gene calls are TRBV11-2 and TRBJ2-7; weak D call: TRBD2 (6 bases). This CDR3 is built from 13 residues. Germline lookup yields CDR1 SGHAT and CDR2 FQNNGV. Trimming cost V 5 bases and J 3 bases, with 11 bases left between them. This chain's CDR3 is CASSRGLLYEQYF. DNA for the CDR3: TGTGCCAGCAGCCGGGGACTCCTCTACGAGCAGTACTTC.

In nucleotides, the CDR3 is TGCGCCAGCAGCCAAGGTATAGCCGCCCGAGAGACCCAGTACTTC. Protein sequence: CASSQGIAARETQYF. The V and J genes are TRBV4-3 and TRBJ2-5; D is unresolved. V lost 1 base to trimming and J lost 4 bases, with 13 bases between them. This CDR3 has 15 residues. The germline V gene has CDR1 LGHNA and CDR2 YSLEER.